The 2 T cell receptor beta chains in this list originate from one sample, sequenced in a study of blood T cell repertoires in COVID-19. This table comes from immunoSEQ multiplex PCR, and its TCRdb copy is limited to in-frame clones, with some not included. This sample has 180,000 or so clones, with almost 90% found just once. The sequenced sample was peripheral blood. These receptors were collected from a man between 45 and 60 years old with acute or convalescent COVID-19.

V is TRBV19 and J is TRBJ1-5, with TRBD1 identical over 9 bases. The CDR3 extends over 15 amino acids. V was pared by 3 bases and J by 5 bases, with 5 bases of the junction left unmatched. Germline assignment: CDR1 LNHDA and CDR2 SQIVND (reference sequence). The CDR3 reads CASSIWGQGHQPQHF. CDR3 bases: TGTGCCAGTAGTATTTGGGGACAGGGTCATCAGCCCCAGCATTTT.

CDR3 amino acids: CASTLEEGNEKLFF. Here the CDR3 DNA reads TGTGCCAGCACCTTAGAGGAGGGTAATGAAAAACTGTTTTTT. V gene TRBV5-5 combines with J gene TRBJ1-4; D unresolved. V lost 6 bases and J lost 4, with 13 bases in between. Germline V CDR1 and CDR2: SGHKS, YYEKEE (reference sequence). The CDR3 is made up of 14 amino acids.